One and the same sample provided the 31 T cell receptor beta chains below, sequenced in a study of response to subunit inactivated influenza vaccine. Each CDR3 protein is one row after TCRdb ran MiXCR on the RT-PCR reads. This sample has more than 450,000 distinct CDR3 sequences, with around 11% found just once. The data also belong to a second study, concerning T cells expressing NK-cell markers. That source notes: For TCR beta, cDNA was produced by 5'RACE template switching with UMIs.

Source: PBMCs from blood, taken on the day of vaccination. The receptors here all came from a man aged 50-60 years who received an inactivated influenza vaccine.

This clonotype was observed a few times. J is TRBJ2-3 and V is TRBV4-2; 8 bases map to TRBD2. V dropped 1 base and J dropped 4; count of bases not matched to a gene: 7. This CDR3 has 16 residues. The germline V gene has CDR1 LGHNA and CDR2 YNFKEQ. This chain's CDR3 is CASSQANGGASDTQYF. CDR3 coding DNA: TGTGCCAGCAGCCAAGCTAACGGGGGGGCCTCAGATACGCAGTATTTT.

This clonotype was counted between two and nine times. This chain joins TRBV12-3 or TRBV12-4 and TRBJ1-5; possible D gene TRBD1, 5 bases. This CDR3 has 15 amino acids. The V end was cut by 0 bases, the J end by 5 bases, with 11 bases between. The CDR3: CASSLAGRVDQPQHF. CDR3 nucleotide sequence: TGTGCCAGCAGTTTAGCGGGCAGGGTAGATCAGCCCCAGCATTTT.

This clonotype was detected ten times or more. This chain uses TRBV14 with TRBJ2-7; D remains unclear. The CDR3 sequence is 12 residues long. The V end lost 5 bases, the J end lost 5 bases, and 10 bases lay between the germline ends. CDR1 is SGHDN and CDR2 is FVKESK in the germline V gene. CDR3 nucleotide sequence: TGTGCCAGCAGCTCGCTTAGGGACGAGCAGTACTTC. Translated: CASSSLRDEQYF.

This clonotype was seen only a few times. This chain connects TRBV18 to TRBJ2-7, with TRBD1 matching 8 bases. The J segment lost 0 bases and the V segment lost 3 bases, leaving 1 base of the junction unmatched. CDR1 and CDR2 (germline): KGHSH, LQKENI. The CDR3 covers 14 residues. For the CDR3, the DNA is TGTGCCAGCTCACCTCAGGGGGCCTCCTACGAGCAGTACTTC. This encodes CASSPQGASYEQYF.

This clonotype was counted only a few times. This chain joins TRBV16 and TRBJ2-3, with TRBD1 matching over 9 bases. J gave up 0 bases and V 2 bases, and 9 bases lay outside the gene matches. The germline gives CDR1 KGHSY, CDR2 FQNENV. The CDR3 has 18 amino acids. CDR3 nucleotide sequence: TGTGCCAGCAGCCAAGCGACAGGGGGTACACGAAGCACAGATACGCAGTATTTT. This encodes CASSQATGGTRSTDTQYF.

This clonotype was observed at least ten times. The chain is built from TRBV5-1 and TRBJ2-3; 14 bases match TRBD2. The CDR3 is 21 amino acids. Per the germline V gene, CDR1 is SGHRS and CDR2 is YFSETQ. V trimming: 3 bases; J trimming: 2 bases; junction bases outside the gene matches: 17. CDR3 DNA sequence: TGCGCCAGCAGCTCCTGGGAACGACTAGCGGGGGGGTCCGGTGACACAGATACGCAGTATTTT. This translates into CASSSWERLAGGSGDTDTQYF. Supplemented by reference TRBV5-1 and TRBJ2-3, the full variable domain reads KAGVTQTPRYLIKTRGQQVTLSCSPISGHRSVSWYQQTPGQGLQFLFEYFSETQRNKGNFPGRFSGRQFSNSRSEMNVSTLELGDSALYLCASSSWERLAGGSGDTDTQYFGPGTRLTVL.

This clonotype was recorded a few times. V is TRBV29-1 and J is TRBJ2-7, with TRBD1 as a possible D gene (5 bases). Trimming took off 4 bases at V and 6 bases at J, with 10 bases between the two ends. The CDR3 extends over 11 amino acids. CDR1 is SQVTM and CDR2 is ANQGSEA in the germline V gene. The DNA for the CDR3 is TGCAGCGTTGGCAGGGCGGCCGAGCAGTACTTC. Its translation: CSVGRAAEQYF.

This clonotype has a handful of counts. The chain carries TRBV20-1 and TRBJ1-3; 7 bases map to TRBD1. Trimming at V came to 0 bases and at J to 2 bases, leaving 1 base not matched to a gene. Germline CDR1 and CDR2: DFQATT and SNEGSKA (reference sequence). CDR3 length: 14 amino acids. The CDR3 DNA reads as TGCAGTGCTAGAGACGGGACAGCTGGAAACACCATATATTTT. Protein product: CSARDGTAGNTIYF.

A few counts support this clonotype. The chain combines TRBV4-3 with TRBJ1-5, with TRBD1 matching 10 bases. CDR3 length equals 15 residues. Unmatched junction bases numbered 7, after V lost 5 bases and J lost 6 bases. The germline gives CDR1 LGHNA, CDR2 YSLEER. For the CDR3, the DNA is TGCGCCAGCAGCTCACAGACAGGGGGCGGTCAGCCCCAGCATTTT. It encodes CASSSQTGGGQPQHF.

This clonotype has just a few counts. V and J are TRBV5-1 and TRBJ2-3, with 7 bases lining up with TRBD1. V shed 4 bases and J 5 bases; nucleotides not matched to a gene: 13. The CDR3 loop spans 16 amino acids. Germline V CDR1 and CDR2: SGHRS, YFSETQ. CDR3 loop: CASSATPGQWGDTQYF. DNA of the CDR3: TGCGCCAGCAGCGCAACACCGGGACAGTGGGGAGATACGCAGTATTTT.

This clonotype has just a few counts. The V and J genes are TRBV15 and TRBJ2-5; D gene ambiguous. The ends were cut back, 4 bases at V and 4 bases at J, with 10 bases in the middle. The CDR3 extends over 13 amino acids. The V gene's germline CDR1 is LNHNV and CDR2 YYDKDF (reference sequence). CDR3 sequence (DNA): TGTGCCACCAGCACCGAGGCAGCAGAGACCCAGTACTTC. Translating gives CATSTEAAETQYF.

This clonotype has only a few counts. CDR3 residues: CASSLAWAGPLNRETQYF. As DNA, the CDR3 is TGTGCCAGCAGCTTAGCTTGGGCGGGACCTCTAAATAGGGAGACCCAGTACTTC. The chain employs TRBV7-8 and TRBJ2-5; the D gene is possibly TRBD2 (6 bases). V lost 0 bases and J lost 5, with 22 bases in between. Per the germline V gene, CDR1 is SGHVS and CDR2 is FQNEAQ. This CDR3 is built from 18 residues.

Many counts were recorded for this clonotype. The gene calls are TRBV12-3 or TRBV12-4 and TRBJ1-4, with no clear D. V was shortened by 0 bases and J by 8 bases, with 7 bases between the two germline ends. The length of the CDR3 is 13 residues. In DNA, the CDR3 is TGTGCCAGCAGTTTAGCGCTAATGGAAAAACTGTTTTTT. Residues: CASSLALMEKLFF.

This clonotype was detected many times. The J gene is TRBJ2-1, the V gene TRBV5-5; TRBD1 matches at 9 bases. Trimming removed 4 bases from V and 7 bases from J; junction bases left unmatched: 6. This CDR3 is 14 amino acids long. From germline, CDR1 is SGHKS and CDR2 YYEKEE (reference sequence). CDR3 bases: TGTGCCAGCAGCCCGCAGACAGGGGGAAATGAGCAGTTCTTC. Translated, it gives CASSPQTGGNEQFF.

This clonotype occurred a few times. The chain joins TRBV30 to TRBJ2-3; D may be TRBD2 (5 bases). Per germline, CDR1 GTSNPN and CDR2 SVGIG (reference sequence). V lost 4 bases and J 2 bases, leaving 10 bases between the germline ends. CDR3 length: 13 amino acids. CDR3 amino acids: CAWNPGFTDTQYF. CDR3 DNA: TGTGCCTGGAACCCGGGGTTCACAGATACGCAGTATTTT.

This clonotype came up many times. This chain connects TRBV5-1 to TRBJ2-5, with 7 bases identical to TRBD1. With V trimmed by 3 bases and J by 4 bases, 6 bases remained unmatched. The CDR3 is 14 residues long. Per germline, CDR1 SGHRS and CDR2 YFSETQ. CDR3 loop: CASSSGTAGETQYF. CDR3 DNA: TGCGCCAGCAGCTCTGGGACAGCCGGAGAGACCCAGTACTTC.

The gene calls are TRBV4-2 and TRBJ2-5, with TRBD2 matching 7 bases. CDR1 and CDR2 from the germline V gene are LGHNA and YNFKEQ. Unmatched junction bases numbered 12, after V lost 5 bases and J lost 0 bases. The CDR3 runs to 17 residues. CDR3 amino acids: CASSEPDRDYHQETQYF. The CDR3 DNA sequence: TGTGCCAGCAGCGAGCCCGACCGGGACTACCACCAAGAGACCCAGTACTTC.

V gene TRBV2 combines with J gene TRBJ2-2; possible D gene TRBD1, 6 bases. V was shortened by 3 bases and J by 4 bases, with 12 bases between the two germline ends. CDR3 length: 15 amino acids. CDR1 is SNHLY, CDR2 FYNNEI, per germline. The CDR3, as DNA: TGTGCCAGCAGTGAGGCGATCAGGGGCACCGGGGAGCTGTTTTTT. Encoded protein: CASSEAIRGTGELFF.

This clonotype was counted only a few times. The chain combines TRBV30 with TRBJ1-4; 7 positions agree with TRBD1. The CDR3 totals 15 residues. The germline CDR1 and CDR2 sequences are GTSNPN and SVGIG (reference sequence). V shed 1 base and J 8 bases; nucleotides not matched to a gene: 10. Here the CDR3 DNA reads TGTGCCTGGAGTGGCCGACAGGGATCCAACGAAAAACTGTTTTTT. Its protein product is CAWSGRQGSNEKLFF.

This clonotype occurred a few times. The chain's CDR3 is CASSLFDEQFF. CDR3 nucleotides: TGTGCCAGCAGCTTATTTGATGAGCAGTTCTTC. The rearrangement uses TRBV7-2 and TRBJ2-1; no clear D gene. The germline gives CDR1 SGHTA, CDR2 FQGNSA. Trimming removed 2 bases at V and 8 bases at J, with 4 bases between. CDR3 length: 11 residues.

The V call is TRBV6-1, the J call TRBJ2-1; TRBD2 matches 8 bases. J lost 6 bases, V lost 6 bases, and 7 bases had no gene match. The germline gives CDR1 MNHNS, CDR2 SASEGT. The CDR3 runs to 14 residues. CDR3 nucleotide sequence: TGTGCCAGCAGGCTAGCGGGTATTAGCAATGAGCAGTTCTTC. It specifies CASRLAGISNEQFF.

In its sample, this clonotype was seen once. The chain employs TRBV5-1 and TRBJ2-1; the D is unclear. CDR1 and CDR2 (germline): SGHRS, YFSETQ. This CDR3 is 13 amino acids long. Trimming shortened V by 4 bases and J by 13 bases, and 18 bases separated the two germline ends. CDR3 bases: TGCGCCAGCAGCCCGCTTGACACCGTTGGCCAGTTCTTC. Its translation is CASSPLDTVGQFF.

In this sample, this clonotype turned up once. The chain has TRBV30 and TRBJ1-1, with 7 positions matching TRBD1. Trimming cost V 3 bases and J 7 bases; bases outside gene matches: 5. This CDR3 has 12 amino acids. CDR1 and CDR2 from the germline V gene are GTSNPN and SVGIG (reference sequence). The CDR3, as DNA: TGTGCCTGGAGGTACAGGGGCAGTGAAGCTTTCTTT. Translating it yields CAWRYRGSEAFF. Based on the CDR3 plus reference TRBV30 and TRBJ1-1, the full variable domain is SQTIHQWPATLVQPVGSPLSLECTVEGTSNPNLYWYRQAAGRGLQLLFYSVGIGQISSEVPQNLSASRPQDRQFILSSKKLLLSDSGFYLCAWRYRGSEAFFGQGTRLTVV.

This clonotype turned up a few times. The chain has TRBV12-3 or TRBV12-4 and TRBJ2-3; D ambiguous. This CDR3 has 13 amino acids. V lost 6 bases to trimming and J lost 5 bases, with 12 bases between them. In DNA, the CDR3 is TGTGCCAGCAGCCCCAACTCGGGAGATACGCAGTATTTT. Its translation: CASSPNSGDTQYF.

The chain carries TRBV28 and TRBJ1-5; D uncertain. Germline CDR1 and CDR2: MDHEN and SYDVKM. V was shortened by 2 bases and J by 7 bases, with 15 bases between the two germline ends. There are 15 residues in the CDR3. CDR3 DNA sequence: TGTGCCAGCAGTTTAGGTGAGGGAATGTGGCAGCCCCAGCATTTT. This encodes CASSLGEGMWQPQHF. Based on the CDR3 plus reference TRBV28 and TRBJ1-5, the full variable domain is DVKVTQSSRYLVKRTGEKVFLECVQDMDHENMFWYRQDPGLGLRLIYFSYDVKMKEKGDIPEGYSVSREKKERFSLILESASTNQTSMYLCASSLGEGMWQPQHFGDGTRLSIL.

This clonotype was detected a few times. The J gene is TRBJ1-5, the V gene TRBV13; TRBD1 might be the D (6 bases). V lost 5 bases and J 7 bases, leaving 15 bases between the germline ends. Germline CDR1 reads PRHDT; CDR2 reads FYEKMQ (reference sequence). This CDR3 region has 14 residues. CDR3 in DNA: TGTGCCAGCAGCGAAGGACAGCGGGCCCAGCCCCAGCATTTT. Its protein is CASSEGQRAQPQHF.

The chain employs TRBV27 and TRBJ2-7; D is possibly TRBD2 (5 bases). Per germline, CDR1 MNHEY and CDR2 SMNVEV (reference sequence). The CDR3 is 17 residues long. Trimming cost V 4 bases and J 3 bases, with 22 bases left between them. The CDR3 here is CASSSNIIRTGFYEQYF. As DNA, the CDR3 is TGTGCCAGCAGTTCGAACATAATACGGACGGGATTCTACGAGCAGTACTTC.

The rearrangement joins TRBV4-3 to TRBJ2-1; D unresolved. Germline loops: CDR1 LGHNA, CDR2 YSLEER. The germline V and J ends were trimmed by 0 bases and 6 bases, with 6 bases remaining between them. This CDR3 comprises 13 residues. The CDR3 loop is CASSQELLNEQFF. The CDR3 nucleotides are TGCGCCAGCAGCCAAGAACTCCTCAATGAGCAGTTCTTC.

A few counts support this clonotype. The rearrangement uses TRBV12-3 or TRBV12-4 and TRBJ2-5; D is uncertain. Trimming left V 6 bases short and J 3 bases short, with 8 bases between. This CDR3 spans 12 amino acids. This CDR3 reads CASRKYKETQYF. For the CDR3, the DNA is TGTGCCAGCAGGAAATACAAAGAGACCCAGTACTTC.

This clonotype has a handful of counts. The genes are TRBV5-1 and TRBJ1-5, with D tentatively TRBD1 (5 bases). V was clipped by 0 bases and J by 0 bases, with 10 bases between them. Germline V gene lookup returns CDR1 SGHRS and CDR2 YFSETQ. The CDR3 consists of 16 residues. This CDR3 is CASSLGQPNSNQPQHF. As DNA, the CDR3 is TGCGCCAGCAGCTTGGGACAGCCCAATAGCAATCAGCCCCAGCATTTT.

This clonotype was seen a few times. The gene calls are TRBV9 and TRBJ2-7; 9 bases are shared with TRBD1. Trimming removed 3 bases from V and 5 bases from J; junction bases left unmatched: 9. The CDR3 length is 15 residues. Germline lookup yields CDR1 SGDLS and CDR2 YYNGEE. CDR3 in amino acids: CASSAGQGHPHEQYF. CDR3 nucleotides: TGTGCCAGCAGCGCGGGACAGGGACATCCACACGAGCAGTACTTC. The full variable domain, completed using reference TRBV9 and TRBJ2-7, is DSGVTQTPKHLITATGQRVTLRCSPRSGDLSVYWYQQSLDQGLQFLIQYYNGEERAKGNILERFSAQQFPDLHSELNLSSLELGDSALYFCASSAGQGHPHEQYFGPGTRLTVT.